The 20 T cell receptor beta chains below come from one sample, sequenced in a study of radiation and T cells in renal cell carcinoma. Time point here: baseline pretreatment blood. Treatment indicated: 15 Gy SBRT to primary tumor, nephrectomy 4 weeks later. TCRdb keeps only in-frame clones here, not all; method: immunoSEQ multiplex PCR. The sample shows about 95,000 clones, 86% of them seen only once. The sequenced sample was blood, obtained from a patient whose treatment included radiotherapy and nephrectomy. The receptors originated from a man aged 50 or older with renal cell carcinoma.

The chain links TRBV27 to TRBJ2-5; D is uncertain. Germline V gene data show CDR1 as MNHEY and CDR2 as SMNVEV (reference sequence). The V gene lost 5 bases and the J gene lost 8 bases, with 15 bases spanning the gap. This CDR3 comprises 13 residues. The CDR3 DNA sequence: TGTGCCAGCAGTCAAACTTCCTGGGAAACCCAGTACTTC. Translated: CASSQTSWETQYF.

The rearrangement uses TRBV10-3 and TRBJ2-3, with D tentatively TRBD2 (6 bases). The V end lost 5 bases, the J end lost 1 base, and 16 bases lay between the germline ends. Germline loops: CDR1 ENHRY, CDR2 SYGVKD. The length of the CDR3 is 16 residues. The CDR3 protein is CAISPGIIAGTDTQYF. For the CDR3, the DNA is TGTGCCATCAGTCCGGGGATTATAGCGGGCACAGATACGCAGTATTTT.

V usage is TRBV2 and J usage is TRBJ1-4; weak D call: TRBD1 (6 bases). The CDR3 extends over 14 amino acids. V lost 7 bases to trimming and J lost 8 bases, with 17 bases between them. Per germline, CDR1 SNHLY and CDR2 FYNNEI. CDR3 sequence reads: CASTIRGIEEKLFF. The CDR3 nucleotides are TGTGCCAGCACCATTAGGGGGATTGAGGAAAAACTGTTTTTT.

The V and J genes are TRBV5-1 and TRBJ1-2; weak D call: TRBD1 (5 bases). Germline values: CDR1 SGHRS, CDR2 YFSETQ. The germline V and J ends were trimmed by 0 bases and 3 bases, with 6 bases remaining between them. CDR3 length: 13 residues. The CDR3 DNA sequence: TGCGCCAGCAGCTTGGTAGGGGACTATGGCTACACCTTC. Protein: CASSLVGDYGYTF.

The chain carries TRBV6-5 and TRBJ1-2; D remains ambiguous. The V end lost 7 bases, the J end lost 8 bases, and 17 bases lay between the germline ends. This CDR3 has 13 residues. CDR1 and CDR2 from the germline V gene are MNHEY and SVGAGI. The CDR3 sequence: CASIHGQVFGYTF. The CDR3 DNA is TGTGCCAGCATCCATGGCCAAGTATTCGGCTACACCTTC.

V is TRBV28 and J is TRBJ1-5; D is perhaps TRBD1 (6 bases). Looked up from germline, CDR1 is MDHEN and CDR2 is SYDVKM. V was shortened by 6 bases and J by 1 base, with 19 bases between the two germline ends. CDR3 length: 17 amino acids. CDR3 amino acids: CASRSAGGGLSNQPQHF. CDR3 nucleotide sequence: TGTGCCAGCAGATCCGCCGGCGGGGGGCTCAGCAATCAGCCCCAGCATTTT.

The chain's CDR3 is CASSLIAGGNNEQFF. In DNA form, the CDR3 reads TGCGCCAGCAGCCTAATAGCGGGGGGAAACAATGAGCAGTTCTTC. V is TRBV4-3 and J is TRBJ2-1, with TRBD2 matching over 10 bases. The germline V gene has CDR1 LGHNA and CDR2 YSLEER. V lost 4 bases, J lost 5 bases, and 5 bases stayed unmatched. The CDR3 extends over 15 amino acids.

V is TRBV29-1 and J is TRBJ1-2; D ambiguous. The CDR3 runs 12 residues. Per the germline V gene, CDR1 is SQVTM and CDR2 is ANQGSEA. The V end was cut by 5 bases, the J end by 4 bases, with 11 bases between. DNA of the CDR3: TGCAGCGTTAACCAGGCCAGCTATGGCTACACCTTC. Protein: CSVNQASYGYTF.

The chain couples TRBV5-1 to TRBJ2-1; D is uncertain. Germline lookup yields CDR1 SGHRS and CDR2 YFSETQ. The CDR3 loop spans 11 amino acids. V gave up 4 bases and J gave up 3 bases, with 2 bases separating them. The CDR3 loop is CASSIYNEQFF. In DNA form, the CDR3 reads TGCGCCAGCAGCATCTACAATGAGCAGTTCTTC.

The chain recombines TRBV7-2 with TRBJ2-3; 11 bases fit TRBD2. V lost 6 bases, J lost 6 bases, and 8 bases stayed unmatched. The length of the CDR3 is 15 residues. Looked up from germline, CDR1 is SGHTA and CDR2 is FQGNSA. The CDR3, as DNA: TGTGCCAGCAGTTATAGCGGGGGGGCACTGGATACGCAGTATTTT. Amino acid sequence: CASSYSGGALDTQYF.

The rearrangement uses TRBV13 and TRBJ2-5, with 8 bases aligning to TRBD1. V shed 3 bases, J shed 3 bases, and the junction held 3 bases outside the gene matches. The germline gives CDR1 PRHDT, CDR2 FYEKMQ (reference sequence). This CDR3 has 14 amino acids. This CDR3 is CASSLGQEKETQYF. In DNA, the CDR3 is TGTGCCAGCAGCTTGGGACAGGAAAAAGAGACCCAGTACTTC.

The chain joins TRBV19 to TRBJ2-4; 12 bases line up with TRBD2. J was trimmed by 1 base and V by 5 bases; bases with no gene match: 6. Germline values: CDR1 LNHDA, CDR2 SQIVND (reference sequence). CDR3 length equals 17 residues. CDR3 amino acids: CASSSTSGRTAKNIQYF. Here the CDR3 DNA reads TGTGCCAGTAGTTCAACTAGCGGGAGGACGGCCAAAAACATTCAGTACTTC.

J is TRBJ2-2 and V is TRBV6-1; 7 positions agree with TRBD1. Germline V lookup: CDR1 MNHNS, CDR2 SASEGT. This CDR3 has 15 residues. V lost 7 bases and J lost 0; bases outside the gene matches: 5. DNA of the CDR3: TGTGCCAGCAATACCGGGACAGCGAACACCGGGGAGCTGTTTTTT. Protein sequence: CASNTGTANTGELFF.

The V call is TRBV7-2, the J call TRBJ1-6; 9 bases line up with TRBD1. The germline gives CDR1 SGHTA, CDR2 FQGNSA. Unmatched junction bases numbered 11, after V lost 4 bases and J lost 7 bases. The CDR3 extends over 17 amino acids. The CDR3 coding sequence is TGTGCCAGCAGCTCCTCAGGGACAGGGACGTGGAATTCACCCCTCCACTTT. Translated, it gives CASSSSGTGTWNSPLHF. The whole variable domain, remainder taken from reference TRBV7-2 and TRBJ1-6, is GAGVSQSPSNKVTEKGKDVELRCDPISGHTALYWYRQSLGQGLEFLIYFQGNSAPDKSGLPSDRFSAERTGGSVSTLTIQRTQQEDSAVYLCASSSSGTGTWNSPLHFGNGTRLTVT.

The rearrangement joins TRBV21-1 to TRBJ1-4. TRBV21-1 corresponds to a pseudogene. This CDR3 is built from 15 residues. CDR3 sequence (DNA): TGTGCCAGCAGCACAGGACGAGCAACTAATGAAAAACTGTTTTTT. As protein: CASSTGRATNEKLFF.

This rearrangement joins TRBV6-4 to TRBJ1-2; possible D gene TRBD1, 5 bases. This CDR3 spans 14 amino acids. The germline V gene has CDR1 MRHNA and CDR2 SNTAGT. The V end was cut by 0 bases, the J end by 4 bases, with 9 bases between. In DNA, the CDR3 is TGTGCCAGCAGTGACTCAGGGACCGCCTATGGCTACACCTTC. Amino acids: CASSDSGTAYGYTF.

The J gene is TRBJ2-5, the V gene TRBV19, with a tentative D call TRBD2 (7 bases). Germline lookup yields CDR1 LNHDA and CDR2 SQIVND (reference sequence). Trimming left V 3 bases short and J 13 bases short, with 15 bases between. The CDR3 is 12 amino acids. The CDR3 DNA reads TGTGCCAGTAGTATTAGAGGGGGGGAATGGTACTTC. This sequence encodes CASSIRGGEWYF.

The chain carries TRBV7-2 and TRBJ1-2; D is unresolved. This CDR3 has 15 residues. V was clipped by 5 bases and J by 8 bases, with 21 bases between them. Germline V gene lookup returns CDR1 SGHTA and CDR2 FQGNSA. The DNA of the CDR3 is TGTGCCAGCAGCGGCCAGGCCACTAAATTAAAAGGCTACACCTTC. As protein: CASSGQATKLKGYTF. The whole variable domain, remainder taken from reference TRBV7-2 and TRBJ1-2, is GAGVSQSPSNKVTEKGKDVELRCDPISGHTALYWYRQSLGQGLEFLIYFQGNSAPDKSGLPSDRFSAERTGGSVSTLTIQRTQQEDSAVYLCASSGQATKLKGYTFGSGTRLTVV.

This chain connects TRBV5-7 to TRBJ1-2; 11 bases fit TRBD1. TRBV5-7 is treated as an ORF (open reading frame) with a function not yet certain. This CDR3 has 16 residues. J was trimmed by 3 bases and V by 4 bases; bases with no gene match: 8. The CDR3 sequence: CASSMDRGQGDYGYTF. In DNA, the CDR3 is TGTGCCAGCAGCATGGACAGGGGGCAGGGGGACTATGGCTACACCTTC.

The V gene is TRBV7-2, the J gene TRBJ1-2, with D maybe TRBD1 (6 bases). The CDR3 has 14 residues. The germline V gene encodes CDR1 SGHTA and CDR2 FQGNSA. V lost 0 bases, J lost 5 bases, and 10 bases lay in between. In DNA form, the CDR3 reads TGTGCCAGCAGCTTAGCAGGACAGATGTATGGCTACACCTTC. This translates into CASSLAGQMYGYTF.